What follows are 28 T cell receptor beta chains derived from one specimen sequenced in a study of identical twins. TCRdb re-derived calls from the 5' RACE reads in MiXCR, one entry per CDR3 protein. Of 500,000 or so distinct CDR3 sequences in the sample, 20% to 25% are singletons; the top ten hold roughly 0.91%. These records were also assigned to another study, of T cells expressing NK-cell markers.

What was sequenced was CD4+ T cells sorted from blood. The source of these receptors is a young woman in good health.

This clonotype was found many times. This chain's CDR3 is CASRSASSYEQYF. For the CDR3, the DNA is TGCGCCAGCAGAAGCGCGAGCTCCTACGAGCAGTACTTC. This chain uses TRBV5-1 with TRBJ2-7; D unresolved. The CDR3 sequence is 13 residues long. CDR1 and CDR2 (germline): SGHRS, YFSETQ. The V gene lost 5 bases and the J gene lost 0 bases, with 9 bases spanning the gap.

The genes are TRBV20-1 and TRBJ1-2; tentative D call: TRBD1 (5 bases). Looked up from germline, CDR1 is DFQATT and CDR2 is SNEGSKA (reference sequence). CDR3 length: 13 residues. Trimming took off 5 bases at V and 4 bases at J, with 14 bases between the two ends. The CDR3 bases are TGCAGTGCTCAGGAGGGGTTATCCTATGGCTACACCTTC. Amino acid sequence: CSAQEGLSYGYTF.

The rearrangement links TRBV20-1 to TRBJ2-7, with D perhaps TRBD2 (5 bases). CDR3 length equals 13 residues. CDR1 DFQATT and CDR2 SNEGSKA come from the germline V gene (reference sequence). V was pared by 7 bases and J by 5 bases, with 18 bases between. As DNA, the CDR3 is TGCAGTGTCTCAGCACCCTTGGAGGACGAGCAGTACTTC. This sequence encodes CSVSAPLEDEQYF.

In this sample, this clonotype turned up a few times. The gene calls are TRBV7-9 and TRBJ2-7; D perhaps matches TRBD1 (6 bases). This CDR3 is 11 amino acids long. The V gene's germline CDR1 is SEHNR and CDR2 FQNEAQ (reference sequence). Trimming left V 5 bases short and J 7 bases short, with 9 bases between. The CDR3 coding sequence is TGTGCCAGCAGCCGTGACAGGGAGCAGTACTTC. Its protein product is CASSRDREQYF.

The CDR3 coding sequence is TGTGCCAGCAGCCGTGTTGGGACAGCGAACACCGGGGAGCTGTTTTTT. The encoded protein is CASSRVGTANTGELFF. V and J are TRBV14 and TRBJ2-2; 7 nucleotides agree with TRBD1. The germline gives CDR1 SGHDN, CDR2 FVKESK. The trim removed 4 bases at V and 0 bases at J, leaving 5 bases unmatched. The CDR3 is made up of 16 amino acids.

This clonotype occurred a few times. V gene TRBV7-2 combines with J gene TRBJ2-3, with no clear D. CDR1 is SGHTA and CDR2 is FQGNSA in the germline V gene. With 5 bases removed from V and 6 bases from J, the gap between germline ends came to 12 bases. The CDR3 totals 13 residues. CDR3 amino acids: CASSPILGDTQYF. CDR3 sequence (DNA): TGTGCCAGCAGCCCTATCTTAGGGGATACGCAGTATTTT.

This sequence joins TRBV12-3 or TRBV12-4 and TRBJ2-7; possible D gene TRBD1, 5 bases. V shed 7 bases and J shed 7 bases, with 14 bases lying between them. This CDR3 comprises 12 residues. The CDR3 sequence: CASTQGLGEQYF. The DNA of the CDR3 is TGTGCCAGCACCCAGGGTTTAGGGGAGCAGTACTTC.

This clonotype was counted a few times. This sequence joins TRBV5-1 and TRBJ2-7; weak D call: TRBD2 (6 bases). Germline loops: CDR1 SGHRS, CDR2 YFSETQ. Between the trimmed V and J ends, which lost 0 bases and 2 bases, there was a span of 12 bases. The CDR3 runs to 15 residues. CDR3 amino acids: CASSLGSGFTYEQYF. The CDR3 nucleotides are TGCGCCAGCAGCTTGGGAAGCGGGTTCACCTACGAGCAGTACTTC.

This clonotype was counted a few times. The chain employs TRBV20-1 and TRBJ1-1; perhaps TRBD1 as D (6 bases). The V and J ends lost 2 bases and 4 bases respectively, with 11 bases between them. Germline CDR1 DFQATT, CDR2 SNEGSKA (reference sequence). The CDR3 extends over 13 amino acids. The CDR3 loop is CSARQGIFTEAFF. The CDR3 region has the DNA TGCAGTGCTAGACAGGGGATATTCACTGAAGCTTTCTTT.

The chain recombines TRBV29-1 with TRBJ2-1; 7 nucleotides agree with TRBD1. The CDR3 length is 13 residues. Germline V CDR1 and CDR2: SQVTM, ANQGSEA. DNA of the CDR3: TGCACCGTCCTCGACAGGGCCTACAATGAGCAGTTCTTC. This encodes CTVLDRAYNEQFF.

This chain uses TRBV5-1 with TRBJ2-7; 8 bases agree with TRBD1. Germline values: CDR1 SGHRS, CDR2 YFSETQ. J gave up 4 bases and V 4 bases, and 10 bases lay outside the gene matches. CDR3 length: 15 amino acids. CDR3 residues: CASSRRGQGLYEQYF. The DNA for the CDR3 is TGCGCCAGCAGCCGCCGAGGACAGGGTCTATACGAGCAGTACTTC.

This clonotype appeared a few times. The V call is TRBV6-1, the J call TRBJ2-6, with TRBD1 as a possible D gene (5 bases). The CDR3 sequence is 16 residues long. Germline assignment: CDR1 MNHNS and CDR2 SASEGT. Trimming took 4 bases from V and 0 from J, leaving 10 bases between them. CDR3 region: CASSVLTASGANVLTF. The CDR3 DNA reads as TGTGCCAGCAGTGTCCTGACAGCCTCTGGGGCCAACGTCCTGACTTTC.

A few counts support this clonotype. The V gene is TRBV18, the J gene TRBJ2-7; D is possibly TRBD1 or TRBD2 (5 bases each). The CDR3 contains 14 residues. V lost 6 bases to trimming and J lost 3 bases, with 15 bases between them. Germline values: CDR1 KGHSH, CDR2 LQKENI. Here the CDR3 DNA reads TGTGCCAGCTCCCCCGGGACCGTGATCTACGAGCAGTACTTC. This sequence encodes CASSPGTVIYEQYF.

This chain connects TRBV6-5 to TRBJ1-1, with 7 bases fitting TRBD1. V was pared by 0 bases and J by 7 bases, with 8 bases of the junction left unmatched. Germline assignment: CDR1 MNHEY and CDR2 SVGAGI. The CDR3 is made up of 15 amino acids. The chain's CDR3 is CASSYSMGQRSEAFF. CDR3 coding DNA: TGTGCCAGCAGTTACTCGATGGGACAGAGGAGTGAAGCTTTCTTT.

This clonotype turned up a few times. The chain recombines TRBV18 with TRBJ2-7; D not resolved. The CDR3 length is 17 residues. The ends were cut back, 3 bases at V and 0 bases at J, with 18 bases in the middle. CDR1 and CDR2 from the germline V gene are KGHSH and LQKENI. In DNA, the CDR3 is TGTGCCAGCTCACCGCTCCCGTTGACCTCCAGCTCCTACGAGCAGTACTTC. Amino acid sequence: CASSPLPLTSSSYEQYF.

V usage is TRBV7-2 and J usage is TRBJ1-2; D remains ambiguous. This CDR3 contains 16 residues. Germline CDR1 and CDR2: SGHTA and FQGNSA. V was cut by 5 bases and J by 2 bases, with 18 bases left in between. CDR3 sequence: CASSLGPAGLNYGYTF. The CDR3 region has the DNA TGTGCCAGCAGCCTAGGCCCCGCAGGCCTCAACTATGGCTACACCTTC. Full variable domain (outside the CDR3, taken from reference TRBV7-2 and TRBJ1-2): GAGVSQSPSNKVTEKGKDVELRCDPISGHTALYWYRQSLGQGLEFLIYFQGNSAPDKSGLPSDRFSAERTGGSVSTLTIQRTQQEDSAVYLCASSLGPAGLNYGYTFGSGTRLTVV.

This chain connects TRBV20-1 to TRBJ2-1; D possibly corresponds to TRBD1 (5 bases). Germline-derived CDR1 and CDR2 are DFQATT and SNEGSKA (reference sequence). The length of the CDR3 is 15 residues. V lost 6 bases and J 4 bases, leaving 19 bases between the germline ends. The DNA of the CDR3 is TGCAGTGCCCTGGGGCTTGAGGCCTCGTACAATGAGCAGTTCTTC. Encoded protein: CSALGLEASYNEQFF.

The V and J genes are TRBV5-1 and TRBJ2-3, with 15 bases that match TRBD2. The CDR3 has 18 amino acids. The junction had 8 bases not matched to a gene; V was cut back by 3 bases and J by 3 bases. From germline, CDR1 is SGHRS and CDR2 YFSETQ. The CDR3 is CASSWLPGLAGGTDTQYF. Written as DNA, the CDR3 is TGCGCCAGCAGCTGGCTACCGGGACTAGCGGGAGGAACAGATACGCAGTATTTT.

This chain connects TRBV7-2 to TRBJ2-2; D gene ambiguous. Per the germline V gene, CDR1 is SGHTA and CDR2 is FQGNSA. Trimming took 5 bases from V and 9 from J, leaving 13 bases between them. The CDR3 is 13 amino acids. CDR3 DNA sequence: TGTGCCAGCAGCATCGACTCCCACCGGGAGCTGTTTTTT. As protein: CASSIDSHRELFF.

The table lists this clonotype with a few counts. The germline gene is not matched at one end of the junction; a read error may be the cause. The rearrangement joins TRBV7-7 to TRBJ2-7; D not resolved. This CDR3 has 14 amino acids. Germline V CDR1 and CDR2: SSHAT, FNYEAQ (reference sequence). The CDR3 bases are TGTGCTAGCAGCTTCTTCCGTGCTGACTACGAGCAGTACTTC. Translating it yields CASSFFRADYEQYF.

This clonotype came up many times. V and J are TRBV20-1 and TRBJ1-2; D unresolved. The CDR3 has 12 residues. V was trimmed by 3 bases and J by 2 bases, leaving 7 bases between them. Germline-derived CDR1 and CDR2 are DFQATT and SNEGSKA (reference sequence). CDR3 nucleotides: TGCAGTGCTAGGGCGGGGAACTATGGCTACACCTTC. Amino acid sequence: CSARAGNYGYTF.

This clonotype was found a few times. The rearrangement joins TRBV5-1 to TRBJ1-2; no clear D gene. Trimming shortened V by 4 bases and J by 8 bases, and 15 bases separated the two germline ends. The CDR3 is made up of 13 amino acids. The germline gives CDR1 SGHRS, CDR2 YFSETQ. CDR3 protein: CASSPPGSNGYTF. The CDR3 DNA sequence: TGCGCCAGCAGCCCGCCCGGATCTAACGGCTACACCTTC.

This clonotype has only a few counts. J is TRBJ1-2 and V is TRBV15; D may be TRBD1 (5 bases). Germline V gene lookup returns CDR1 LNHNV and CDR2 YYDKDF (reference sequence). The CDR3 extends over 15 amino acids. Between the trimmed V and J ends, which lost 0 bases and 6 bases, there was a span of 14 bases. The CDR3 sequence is CATSRDFQGEDGYTF. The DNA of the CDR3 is TGTGCCACCAGCAGAGACTTCCAGGGAGAGGATGGCTACACCTTC.

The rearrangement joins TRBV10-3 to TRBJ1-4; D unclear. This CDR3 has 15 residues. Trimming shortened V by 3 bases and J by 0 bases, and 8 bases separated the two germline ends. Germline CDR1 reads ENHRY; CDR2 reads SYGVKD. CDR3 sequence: CAISDTSSTNEKLFF. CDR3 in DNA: TGTGCCATCAGTGACACAAGCTCAACTAATGAAAAACTGTTTTTT.

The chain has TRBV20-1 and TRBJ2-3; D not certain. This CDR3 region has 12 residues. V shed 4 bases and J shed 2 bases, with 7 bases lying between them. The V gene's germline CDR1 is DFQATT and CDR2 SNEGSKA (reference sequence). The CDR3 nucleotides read TGCAGTGCTAAGGGCCCCACAGATACGCAGTATTTT. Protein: CSAKGPTDTQYF.

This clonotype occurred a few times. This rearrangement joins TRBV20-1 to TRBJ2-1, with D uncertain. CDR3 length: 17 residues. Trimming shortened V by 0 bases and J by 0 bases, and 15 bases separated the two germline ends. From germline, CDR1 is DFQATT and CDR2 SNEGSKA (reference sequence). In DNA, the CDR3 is TGCAGTGCTAGAGATACCCGGTACAGCAGCTCCTACAATGAGCAGTTCTTC. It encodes CSARDTRYSSSYNEQFF.

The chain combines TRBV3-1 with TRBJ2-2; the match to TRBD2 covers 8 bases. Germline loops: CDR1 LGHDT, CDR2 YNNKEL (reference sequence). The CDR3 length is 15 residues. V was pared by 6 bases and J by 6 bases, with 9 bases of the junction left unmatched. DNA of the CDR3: TGTGCCAGCAGTCCCGGGACTAGTAGCCCCGGGGAGCTGTTTTTT. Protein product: CASSPGTSSPGELFF.

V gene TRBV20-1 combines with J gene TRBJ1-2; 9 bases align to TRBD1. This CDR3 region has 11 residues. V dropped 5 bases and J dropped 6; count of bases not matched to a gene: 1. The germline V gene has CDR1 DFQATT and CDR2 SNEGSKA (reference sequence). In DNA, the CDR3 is TGCAGTGCTGGGACAGGGAATGGCTACACCTTC. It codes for CSAGTGNGYTF.